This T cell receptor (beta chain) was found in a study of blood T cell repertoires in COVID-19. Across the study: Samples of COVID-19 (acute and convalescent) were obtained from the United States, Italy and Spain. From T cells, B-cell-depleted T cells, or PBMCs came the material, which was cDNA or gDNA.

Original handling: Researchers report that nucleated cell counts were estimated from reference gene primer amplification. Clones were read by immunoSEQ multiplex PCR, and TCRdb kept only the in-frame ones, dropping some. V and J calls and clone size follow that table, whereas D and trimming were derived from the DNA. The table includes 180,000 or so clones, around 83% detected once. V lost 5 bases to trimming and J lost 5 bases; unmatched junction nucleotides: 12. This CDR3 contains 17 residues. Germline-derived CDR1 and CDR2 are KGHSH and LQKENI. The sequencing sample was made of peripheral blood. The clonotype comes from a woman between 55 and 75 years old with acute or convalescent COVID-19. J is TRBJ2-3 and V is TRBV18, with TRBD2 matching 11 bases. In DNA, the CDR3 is TGTGCCAGCTCAACAACGACTAGCGGGGTTCTCAGAGATACGCAGTATTTT. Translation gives CASSTTTSGVLRDTQYF.